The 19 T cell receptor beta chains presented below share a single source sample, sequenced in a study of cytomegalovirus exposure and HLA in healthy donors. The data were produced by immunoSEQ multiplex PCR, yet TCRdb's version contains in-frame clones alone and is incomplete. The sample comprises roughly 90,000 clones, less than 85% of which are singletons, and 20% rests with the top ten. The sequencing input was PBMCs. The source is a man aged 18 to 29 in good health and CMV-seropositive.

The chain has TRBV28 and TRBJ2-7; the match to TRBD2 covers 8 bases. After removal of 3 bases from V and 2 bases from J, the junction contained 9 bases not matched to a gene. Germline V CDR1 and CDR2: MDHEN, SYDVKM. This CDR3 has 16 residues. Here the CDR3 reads CASSFLARTSTYEQYF. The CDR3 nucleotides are TGTGCCAGCAGTTTCCTAGCGAGGACTAGCACCTACGAGCAGTACTTC.

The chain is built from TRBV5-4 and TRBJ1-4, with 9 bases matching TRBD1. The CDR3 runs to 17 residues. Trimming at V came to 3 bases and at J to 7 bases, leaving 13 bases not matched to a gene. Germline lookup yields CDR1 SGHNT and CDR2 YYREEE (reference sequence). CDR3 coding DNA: TGTGCCAGCAGCTCCTCACAGGGGGCGGGGGCCCTTGAAAAACTGTTTTTT. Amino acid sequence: CASSSSQGAGALEKLFF.

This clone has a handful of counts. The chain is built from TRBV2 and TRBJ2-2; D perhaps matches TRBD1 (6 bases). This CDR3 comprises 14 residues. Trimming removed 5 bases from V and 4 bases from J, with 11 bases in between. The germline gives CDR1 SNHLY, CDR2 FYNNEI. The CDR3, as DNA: TGTGCCAGCAGTTTTACAGGGACCACCGGGGAGCTGTTTTTT. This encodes CASSFTGTTGELFF.

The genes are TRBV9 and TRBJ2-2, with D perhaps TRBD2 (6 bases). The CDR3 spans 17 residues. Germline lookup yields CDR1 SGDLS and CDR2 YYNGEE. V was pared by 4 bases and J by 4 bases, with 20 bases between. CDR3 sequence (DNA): TGTGCCAGCAGCCCTAAGGTGCGGGGCGACCGCACCGGGGAGCTGTTTTTT. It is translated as CASSPKVRGDRTGELFF. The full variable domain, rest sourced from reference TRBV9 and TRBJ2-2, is DSGVTQTPKHLITATGQRVTLRCSPRSGDLSVYWYQQSLDQGLQFLIQYYNGEERAKGNILERFSAQQFPDLHSELNLSSLELGDSALYFCASSPKVRGDRTGELFFGEGSRLTVL.

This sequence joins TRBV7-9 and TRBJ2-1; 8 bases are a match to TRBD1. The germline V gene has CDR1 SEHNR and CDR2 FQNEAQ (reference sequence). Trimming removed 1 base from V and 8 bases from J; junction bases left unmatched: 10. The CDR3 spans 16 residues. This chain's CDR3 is CASSLEGRGLRDEQFF. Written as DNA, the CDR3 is TGTGCCAGCAGCTTAGAGGGCAGGGGGCTTCGGGATGAGCAGTTCTTC.

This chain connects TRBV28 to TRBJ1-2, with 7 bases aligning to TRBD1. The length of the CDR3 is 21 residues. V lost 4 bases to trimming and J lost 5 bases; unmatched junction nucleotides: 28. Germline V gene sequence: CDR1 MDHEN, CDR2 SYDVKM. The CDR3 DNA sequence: TGTGCCAGCAGTTCCGTCACTCATCGTCGGGACAGCTTCTTACCCGGATATGGCTACACCTTC. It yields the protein CASSSVTHRRDSFLPGYGYTF.

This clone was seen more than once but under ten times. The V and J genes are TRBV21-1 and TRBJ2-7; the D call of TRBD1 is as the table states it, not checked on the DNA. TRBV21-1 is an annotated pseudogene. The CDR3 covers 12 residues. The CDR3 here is CASSRTGDEQYV. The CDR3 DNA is TGTGCCAGCAGCCGGACAGGGGACGAGCAGTACGTC.

The CDR3, as DNA: TGTGCCAGCAGTTCTGGGGCGATGGATACGCAGTATTTT. Protein product: CASSSGAMDTQYF. This chain uses TRBV28 with TRBJ2-3, with D perhaps TRBD1 (5 bases). Germline CDR1 reads MDHEN; CDR2 reads SYDVKM. The V end lost 4 bases, the J end lost 6 bases, and 11 bases lay between the germline ends. This CDR3 is 13 amino acids long.

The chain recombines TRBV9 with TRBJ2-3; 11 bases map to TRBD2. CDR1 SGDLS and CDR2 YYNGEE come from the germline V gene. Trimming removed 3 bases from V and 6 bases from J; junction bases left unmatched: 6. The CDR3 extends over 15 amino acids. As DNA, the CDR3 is TGTGCCAGCAGCGCGGGACTAGCGGCTGGGGATACGCAGTATTTT. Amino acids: CASSAGLAAGDTQYF.

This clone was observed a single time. The CDR3 nucleotides are TGTGCCAGCTCACCTTGGGACAGGGGAATGGGATGGGACGAGCAGTACTTC. Translated, it gives CASSPWDRGMGWDEQYF. The rearrangement joins TRBV18 to TRBJ2-7; 10 nucleotides match TRBD1. The V gene's germline CDR1 is KGHSH and CDR2 LQKENI. Trimming took 3 bases from V and 5 from J; bases not matched to a gene: 13. There are 17 residues in the CDR3. The full variable domain, in which reference TRBV18 and TRBJ2-7 provide the parts outside the CDR3, is NAGVMQNPRHLVRRRGQEARLRCSPMKGHSHVYWYRQLPEEGLKFMVYLQKENIIDESGMPKERFSAEFPKEGPSILRIQQVVRGDSAAYFCASSPWDRGMGWDEQYFGPGTRLTVT.

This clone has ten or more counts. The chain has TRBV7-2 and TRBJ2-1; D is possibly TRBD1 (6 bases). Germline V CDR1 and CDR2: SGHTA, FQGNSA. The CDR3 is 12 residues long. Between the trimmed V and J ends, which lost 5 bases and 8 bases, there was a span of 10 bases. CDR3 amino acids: CASSVQGDEQFF. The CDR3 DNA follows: TGTGCCAGCAGCGTACAGGGAGATGAGCAGTTCTTC.

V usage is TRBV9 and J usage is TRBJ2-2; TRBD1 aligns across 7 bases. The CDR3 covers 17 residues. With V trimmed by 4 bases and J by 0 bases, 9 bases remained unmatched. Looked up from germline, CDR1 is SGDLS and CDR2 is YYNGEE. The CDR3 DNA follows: TGTGCCAGCAGCCCTCGGGACAGTTTCGCGAACACCGGGGAGCTGTTTTTT. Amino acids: CASSPRDSFANTGELFF.

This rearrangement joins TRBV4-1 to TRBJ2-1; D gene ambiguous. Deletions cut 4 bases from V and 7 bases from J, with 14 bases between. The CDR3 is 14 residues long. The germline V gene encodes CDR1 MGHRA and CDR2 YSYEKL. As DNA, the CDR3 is TGCGCCAGCAGCCCACTCTCTCGGGTGAATGAGCAGTTCTTC. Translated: CASSPLSRVNEQFF.

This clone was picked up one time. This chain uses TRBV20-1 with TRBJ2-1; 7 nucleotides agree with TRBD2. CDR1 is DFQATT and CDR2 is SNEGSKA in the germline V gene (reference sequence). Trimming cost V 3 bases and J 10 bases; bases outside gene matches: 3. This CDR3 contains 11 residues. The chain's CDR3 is CSARGGGEQFF. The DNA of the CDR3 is TGCAGTGCTAGGGGGGGAGGGGAGCAGTTCTTC.

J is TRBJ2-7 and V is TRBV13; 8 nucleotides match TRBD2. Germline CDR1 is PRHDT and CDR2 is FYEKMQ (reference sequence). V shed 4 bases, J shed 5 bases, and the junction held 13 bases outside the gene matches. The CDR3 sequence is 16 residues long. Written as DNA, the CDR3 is TGTGCCAGCAGCTCTTCCAGCGGGAGAGCCCGGCACGAGCAGTACTTC. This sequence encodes CASSSSSGRARHEQYF.

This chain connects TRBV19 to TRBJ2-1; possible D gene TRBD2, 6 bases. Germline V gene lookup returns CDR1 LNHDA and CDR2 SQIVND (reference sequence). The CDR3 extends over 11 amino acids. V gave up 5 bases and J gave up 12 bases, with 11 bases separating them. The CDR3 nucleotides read TGTGCCAGTAGTTTGAGGGACTCGCAGTTCTTC. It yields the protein CASSLRDSQFF.

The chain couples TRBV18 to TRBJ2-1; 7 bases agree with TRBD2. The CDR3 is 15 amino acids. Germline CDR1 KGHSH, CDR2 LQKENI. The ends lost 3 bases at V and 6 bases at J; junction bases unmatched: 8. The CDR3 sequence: CASSPVAGDANEQFF. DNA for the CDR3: TGTGCCAGCTCACCGGTTGCGGGAGACGCCAATGAGCAGTTCTTC.

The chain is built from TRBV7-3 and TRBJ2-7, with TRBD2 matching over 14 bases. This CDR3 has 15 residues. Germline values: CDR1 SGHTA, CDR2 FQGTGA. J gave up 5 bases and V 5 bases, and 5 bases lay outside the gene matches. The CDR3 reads CASSVGTSGSDEQYF. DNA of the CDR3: TGTGCCAGCAGCGTGGGGACTAGCGGGAGCGACGAGCAGTACTTC. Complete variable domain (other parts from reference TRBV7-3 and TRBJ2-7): GAGVSQTPSNKVTEKGKYVELRCDPISGHTALYWYRQSLGQGPEFLIYFQGTGAADDSGLPNDRFFAVRPEGSVSTLKIQRTERGDSAVYLCASSVGTSGSDEQYFGPGTRLTVT.

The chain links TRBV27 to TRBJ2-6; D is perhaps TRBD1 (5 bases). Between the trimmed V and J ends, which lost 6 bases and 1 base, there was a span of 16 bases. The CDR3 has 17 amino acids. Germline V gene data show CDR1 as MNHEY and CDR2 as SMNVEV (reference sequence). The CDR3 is CASSRLEGVSGANVLTF. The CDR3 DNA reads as TGTGCCAGCAGCCGGCTGGAAGGGGTATCTGGGGCCAACGTCCTGACTTTC.